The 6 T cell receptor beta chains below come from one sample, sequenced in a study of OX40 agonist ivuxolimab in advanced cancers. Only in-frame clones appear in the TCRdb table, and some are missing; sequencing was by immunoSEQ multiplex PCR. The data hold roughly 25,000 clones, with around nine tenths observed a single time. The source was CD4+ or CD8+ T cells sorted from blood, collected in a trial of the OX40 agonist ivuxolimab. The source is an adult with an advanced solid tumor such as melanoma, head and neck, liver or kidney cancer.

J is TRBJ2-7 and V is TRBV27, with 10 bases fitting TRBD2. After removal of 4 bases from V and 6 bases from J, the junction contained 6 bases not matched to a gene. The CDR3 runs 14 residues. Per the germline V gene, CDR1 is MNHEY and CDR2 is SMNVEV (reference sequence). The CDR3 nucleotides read TGTGCCAGCAGTTCCACTAGCGGGGACGGCGAGCAGTACTTC. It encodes CASSSTSGDGEQYF.

CDR3 DNA sequence: TGTGCCAGCAGTGATCTAAGGGCAGAAAATCAGCCCCAGCATTTT. Translation: CASSDLRAENQPQHF. The V call is TRBV6-1, the J call TRBJ1-5; unclear D gene. The germline gives CDR1 MNHNS, CDR2 SASEGT. CDR3 length equals 15 residues. V was shortened by 3 bases and J by 4 bases, with 13 bases between the two germline ends.

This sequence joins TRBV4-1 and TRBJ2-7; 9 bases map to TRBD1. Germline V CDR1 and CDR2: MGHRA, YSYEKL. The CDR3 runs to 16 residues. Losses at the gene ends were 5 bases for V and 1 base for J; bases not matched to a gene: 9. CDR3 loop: CASSVSGTGSSYEQYF. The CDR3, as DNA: TGCGCCAGCAGCGTCTCCGGGACAGGGTCTTCCTACGAGCAGTACTTC.

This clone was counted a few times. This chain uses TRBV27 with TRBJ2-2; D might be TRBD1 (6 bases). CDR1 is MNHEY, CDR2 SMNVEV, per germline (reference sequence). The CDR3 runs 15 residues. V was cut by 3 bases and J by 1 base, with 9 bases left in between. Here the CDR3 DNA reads TGTGCCAGCAGTTTCTTACAGGGGAACACCGGGGAGCTGTTTTTT. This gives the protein CASSFLQGNTGELFF.

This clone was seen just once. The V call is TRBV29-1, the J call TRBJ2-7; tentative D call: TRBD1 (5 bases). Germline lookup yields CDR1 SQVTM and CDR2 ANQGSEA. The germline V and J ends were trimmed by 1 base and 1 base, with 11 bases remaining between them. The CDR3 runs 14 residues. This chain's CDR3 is CSVEGVGQSYEQYF. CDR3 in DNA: TGCAGCGTTGAAGGAGTCGGACAATCCTACGAGCAGTACTTC.

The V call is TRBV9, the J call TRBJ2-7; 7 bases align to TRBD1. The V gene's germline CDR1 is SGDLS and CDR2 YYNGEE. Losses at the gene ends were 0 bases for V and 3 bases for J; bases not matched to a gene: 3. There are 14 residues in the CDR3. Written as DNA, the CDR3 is TGTGCCAGCAGCGTAGGAGGGACAGACTACGAGCAGTACTTC. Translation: CASSVGGTDYEQYF. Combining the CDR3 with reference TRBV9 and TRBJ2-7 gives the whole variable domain DSGVTQTPKHLITATGQRVTLRCSPRSGDLSVYWYQQSLDQGLQFLIQYYNGEERAKGNILERFSAQQFPDLHSELNLSSLELGDSALYFCASSVGGTDYEQYFGPGTRLTVT.